The entry below describes one TCR beta chain. Profiling relied on immunoSEQ multiplex PCR, and the TCRdb table lists in-frame clones only, not all of them. The top ten clones hold roughly 4% of a sample with roughly 350,000 clones, around 87% of them seen once. Germline V CDR1 and CDR2: LGHDT, YNNKEL (reference sequence). This CDR3 has 12 amino acids. Trimming removed 3 bases from V and 8 bases from J; junction bases left unmatched: 3. The sample originates from a study of blood T cell repertoires in COVID-19. The chain links TRBV3-1 (or the pseudogene TRBV3-2) to TRBJ1-1, with 7 bases lining up with TRBD1. The receptor was derived from a woman between 50 and 59 years old with active or convalescent COVID-19. Sample: peripheral blood. The CDR3 region is CASSQGTEEAFF. CDR3 DNA: TGTGCCAGCAGCCAGGGGACAGAGGAAGCTTTCTTT.